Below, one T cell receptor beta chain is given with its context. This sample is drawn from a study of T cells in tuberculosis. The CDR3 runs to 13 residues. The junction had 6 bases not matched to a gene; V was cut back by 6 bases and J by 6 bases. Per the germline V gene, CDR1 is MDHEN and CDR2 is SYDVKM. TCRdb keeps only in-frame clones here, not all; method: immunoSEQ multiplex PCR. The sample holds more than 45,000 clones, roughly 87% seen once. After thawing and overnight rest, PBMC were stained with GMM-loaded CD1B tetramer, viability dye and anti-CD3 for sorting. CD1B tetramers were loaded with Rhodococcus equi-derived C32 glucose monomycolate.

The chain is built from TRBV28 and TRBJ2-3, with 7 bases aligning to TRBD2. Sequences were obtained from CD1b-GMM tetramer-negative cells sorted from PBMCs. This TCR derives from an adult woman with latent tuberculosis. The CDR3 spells CASSPLAVDTQYF. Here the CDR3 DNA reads TGTGCCAGCAGCCCGCTAGCGGTTGATACGCAGTATTTT.